This paragraph reports one T cell receptor (beta chain). The sample comes from a study of T cells expressing NK-cell markers. Study overall: Seropositivity for HCMV was found in seven of the eight sequenced donors, with one seronegative.

TCRdb reprocessed the 5' RACE reads and reports one entry per CDR3 protein, with no DNA. The sample spans 440,000 or so distinct CDR3 sequences; the ten largest clones claim 7.3%. The source of this sequence is a woman between 18 and 70 years old in good health. Material: blood T cells: a sorted CD56 or NKG2C T cell subset, CD4+ or CD8+ T cells, or bulk PBMC T cells (not recorded which).

The CDR3 reads CASRLVASANTGELFF. The chain combines TRBV7-2 with TRBJ2-2; the D gene TCRdb calls, TRBD2, cannot be checked with no DNA. Germline lookup yields CDR1 SGHTA and CDR2 FQGNSA. CDR3 length: 16 amino acids.